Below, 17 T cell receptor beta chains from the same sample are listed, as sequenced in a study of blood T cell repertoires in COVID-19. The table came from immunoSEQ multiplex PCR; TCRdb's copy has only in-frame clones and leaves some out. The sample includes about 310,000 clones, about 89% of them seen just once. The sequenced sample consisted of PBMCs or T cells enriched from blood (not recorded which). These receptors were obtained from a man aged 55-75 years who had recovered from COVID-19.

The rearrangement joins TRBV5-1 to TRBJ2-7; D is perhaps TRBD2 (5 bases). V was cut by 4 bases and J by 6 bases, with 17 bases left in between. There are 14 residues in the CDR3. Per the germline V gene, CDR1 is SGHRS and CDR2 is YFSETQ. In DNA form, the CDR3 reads TGCGCCAGCAGCCCTCCTGGCGGGCCTCTCGAGCAGTACTTC. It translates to CASSPPGGPLEQYF.

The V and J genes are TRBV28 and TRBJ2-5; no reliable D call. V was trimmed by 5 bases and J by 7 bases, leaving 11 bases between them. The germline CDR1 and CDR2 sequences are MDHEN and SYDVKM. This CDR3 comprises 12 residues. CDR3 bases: TGTGCCAGCAGTCACTCGCCGGGGACCCAGTACTTC. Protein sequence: CASSHSPGTQYF.

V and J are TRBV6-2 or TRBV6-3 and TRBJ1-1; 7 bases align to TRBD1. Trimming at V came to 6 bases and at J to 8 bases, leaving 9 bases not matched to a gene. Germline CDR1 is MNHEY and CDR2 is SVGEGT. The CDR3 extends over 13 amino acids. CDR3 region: CASRPIWTGEAFF. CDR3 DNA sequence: TGTGCCAGCAGGCCTATATGGACAGGCGAAGCTTTCTTT.

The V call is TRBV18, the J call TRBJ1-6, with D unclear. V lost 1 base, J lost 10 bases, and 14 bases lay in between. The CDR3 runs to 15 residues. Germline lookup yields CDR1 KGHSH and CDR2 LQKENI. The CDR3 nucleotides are TGTGCCAGCTCACCACGGGCCCCAGAAGACTCACCCCTCCACTTT. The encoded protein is CASSPRAPEDSPLHF.

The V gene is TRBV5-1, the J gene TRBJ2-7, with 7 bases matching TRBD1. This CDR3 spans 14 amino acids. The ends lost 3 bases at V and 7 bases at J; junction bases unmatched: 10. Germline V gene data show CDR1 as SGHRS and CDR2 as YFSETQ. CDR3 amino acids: CASSSGQPLTEQYF. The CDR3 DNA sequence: TGCGCCAGCAGCTCGGGACAGCCCCTCACGGAGCAGTACTTC.

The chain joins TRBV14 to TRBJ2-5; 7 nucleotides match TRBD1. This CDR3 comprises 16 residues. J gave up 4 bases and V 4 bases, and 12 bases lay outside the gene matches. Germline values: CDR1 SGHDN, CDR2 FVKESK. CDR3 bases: TGTGCCAGCAGCCCATACAGGGGACGAACGGGAGAGACCCAGTACTTC. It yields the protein CASSPYRGRTGETQYF.

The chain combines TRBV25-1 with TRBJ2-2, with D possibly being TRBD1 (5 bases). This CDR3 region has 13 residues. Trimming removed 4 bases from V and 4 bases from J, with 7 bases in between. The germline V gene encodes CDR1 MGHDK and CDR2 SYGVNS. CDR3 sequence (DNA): TGTGCCAGCAGTGCGACAGTCACCGGGGAGCTGTTTTTT. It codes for CASSATVTGELFF.

The CDR3 loop reads CASRRSLQGVYGYTF. The DNA of the CDR3 is TGTGCCAGTAGACGATCCTTACAGGGAGTCTATGGCTACACCTTC. V usage is TRBV19 and J usage is TRBJ1-2, with D tentatively TRBD1 (6 bases). V lost 6 bases and J lost 4, with 18 bases in between. The CDR3 contains 15 residues. CDR1 is LNHDA, CDR2 SQIVND, per germline (reference sequence).

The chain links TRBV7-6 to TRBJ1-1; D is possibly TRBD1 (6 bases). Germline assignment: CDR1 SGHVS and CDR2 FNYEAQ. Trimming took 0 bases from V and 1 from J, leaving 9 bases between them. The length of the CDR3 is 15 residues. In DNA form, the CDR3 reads TGTGCCAGCAGCTTAGCGGGGGCAGAGAACACTGAAGCTTTCTTT. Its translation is CASSLAGAENTEAFF.

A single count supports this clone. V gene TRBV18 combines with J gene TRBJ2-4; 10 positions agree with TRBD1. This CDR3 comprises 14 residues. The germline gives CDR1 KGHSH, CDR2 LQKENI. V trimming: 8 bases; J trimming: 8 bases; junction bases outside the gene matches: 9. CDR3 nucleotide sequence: TGTGCCAGCGCGCCCGGGACAGGGGTCGACATTCAGTACTTC. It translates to CASAPGTGVDIQYF.

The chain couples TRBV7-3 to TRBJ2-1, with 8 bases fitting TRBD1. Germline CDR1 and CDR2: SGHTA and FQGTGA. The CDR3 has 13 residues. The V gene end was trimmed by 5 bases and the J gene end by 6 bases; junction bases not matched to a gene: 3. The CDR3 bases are TGTGCCAGCAGCCTCGGACAGGGCAATGAGCAGTTCTTC. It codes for CASSLGQGNEQFF. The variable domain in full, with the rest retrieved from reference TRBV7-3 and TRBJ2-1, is GAGVSQTPSNKVTEKGKYVELRCDPISGHTALYWYRQSLGQGPEFLIYFQGTGAADDSGLPNDRFFAVRPEGSVSTLKIQRTERGDSAVYLCASSLGQGNEQFFGPGTRLTVL.

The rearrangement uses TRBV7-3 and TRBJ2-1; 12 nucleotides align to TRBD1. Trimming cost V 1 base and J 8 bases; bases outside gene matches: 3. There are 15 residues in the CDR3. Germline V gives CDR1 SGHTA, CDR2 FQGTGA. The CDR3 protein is CASSLMGQGADEQFF. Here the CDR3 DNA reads TGTGCCAGCAGCTTAATGGGACAGGGGGCGGATGAGCAGTTCTTC.

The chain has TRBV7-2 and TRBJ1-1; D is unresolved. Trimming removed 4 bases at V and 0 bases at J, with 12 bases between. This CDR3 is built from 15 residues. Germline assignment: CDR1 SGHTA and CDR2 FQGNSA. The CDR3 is CASSWALGMNTEAFF. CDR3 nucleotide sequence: TGTGCCAGCAGCTGGGCATTGGGCATGAACACTGAAGCTTTCTTT.

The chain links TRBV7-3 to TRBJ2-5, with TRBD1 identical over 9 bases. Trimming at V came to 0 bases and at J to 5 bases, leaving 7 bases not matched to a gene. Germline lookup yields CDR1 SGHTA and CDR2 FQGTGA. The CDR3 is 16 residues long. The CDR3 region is CASSLTGQGMAETQYF. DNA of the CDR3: TGTGCCAGCAGCTTAACCGGACAGGGGATGGCGGAGACCCAGTACTTC.

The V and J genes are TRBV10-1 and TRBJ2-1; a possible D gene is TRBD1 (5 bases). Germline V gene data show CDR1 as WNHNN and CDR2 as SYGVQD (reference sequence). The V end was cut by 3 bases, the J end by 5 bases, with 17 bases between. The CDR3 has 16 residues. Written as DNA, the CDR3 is TGCGCCAGCAGTGATATAGGTCAGGGTAAAAACAATGAGCAGTTCTTC. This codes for CASSDIGQGKNNEQFF.

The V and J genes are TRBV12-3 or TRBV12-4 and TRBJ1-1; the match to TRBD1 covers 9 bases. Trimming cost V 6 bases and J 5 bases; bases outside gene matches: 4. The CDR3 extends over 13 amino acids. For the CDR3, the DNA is TGTGCCAGCAGGGGACAGGGACGGACTGAAGCTTTCTTT. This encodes CASRGQGRTEAFF.

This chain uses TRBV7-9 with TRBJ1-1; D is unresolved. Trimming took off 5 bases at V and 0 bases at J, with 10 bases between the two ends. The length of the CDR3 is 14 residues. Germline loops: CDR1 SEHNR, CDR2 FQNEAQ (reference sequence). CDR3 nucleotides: TGTGCCAGCAGCCAGTTGCAGATGAACACTGAAGCTTTCTTT. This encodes CASSQLQMNTEAFF.